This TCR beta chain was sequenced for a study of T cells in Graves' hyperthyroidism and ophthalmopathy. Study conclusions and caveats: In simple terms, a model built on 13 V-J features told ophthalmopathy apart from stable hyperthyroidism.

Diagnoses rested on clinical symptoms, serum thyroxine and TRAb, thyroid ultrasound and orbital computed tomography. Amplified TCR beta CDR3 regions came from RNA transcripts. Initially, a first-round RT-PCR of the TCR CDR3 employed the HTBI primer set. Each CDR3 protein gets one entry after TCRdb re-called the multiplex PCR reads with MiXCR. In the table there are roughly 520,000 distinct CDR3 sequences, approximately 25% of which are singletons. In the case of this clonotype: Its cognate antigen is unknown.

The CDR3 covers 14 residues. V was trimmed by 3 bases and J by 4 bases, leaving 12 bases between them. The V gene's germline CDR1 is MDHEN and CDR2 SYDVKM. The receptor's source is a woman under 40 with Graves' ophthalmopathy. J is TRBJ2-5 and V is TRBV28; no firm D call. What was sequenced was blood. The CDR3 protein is CASSFNSNRETQYF. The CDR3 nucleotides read TGTGCCAGCAGTTTTAACAGTAATCGAGAGACCCAGTACTTC. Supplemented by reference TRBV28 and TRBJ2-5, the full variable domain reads DVKVTQSSRYLVKRTGEKVFLECVQDMDHENMFWYRQDPGLGLRLIYFSYDVKMKEKGDIPEGYSVSREKKERFSLILESASTNQTSMYLCASSFNSNRETQYFGPGTRLLVL.